There are a few counts of the clone carrying this T cell receptor beta chain. Its antigen is undetermined. What was amplified from RNA transcripts were TCR beta CDR3 regions. Researchers ran a first-round RT-PCR on the TCR CDR3 using the HTBI primer set. TCRdb fed the multiplex PCR reads into MiXCR, producing one record per CDR3 protein. The table has fewer than 450,000 distinct CDR3 sequences, about a sixth seen once. The source of the sample is a study of T cells in Graves' hyperthyroidism and ophthalmopathy. The wider study: Prior to any treatment, at the point of initial diagnosis, peripheral blood was collected. Study observations and caveats: Most thyroid clonotypes with frequency above 0.001 were detected in blood.

CDR1 and CDR2 (germline): SGHNT, YYREEE (reference sequence). V was clipped by 7 bases and J by 6 bases; unmatched bases: 6. The CDR3 has 15 residues. The receptor was derived from a woman in her 30s with Graves' hyperthyroidism that later progressed to Graves' ophthalmopathy. Sample: blood. J is TRBJ2-1 and V is TRBV5-4, with 14 positions matching TRBD2. The CDR3 DNA reads as TGTGCCAGCGGCCGGACTAGCGGGAGGACCAATGAGCAGTTCTTC. Its translation is CASGRTSGRTNEQFF. Supplemented by reference TRBV5-4 and TRBJ2-1, the full variable domain reads ETGVTQSPTHLIKTRGQQVTLRCSSQSGHNTVSWYQQALGQGPQFIFQYYREEENGRGNFPPRFSGLQFPNYSSELNVNALELDDSALYLCASGRTSGRTNEQFFGPGTRLTVL.